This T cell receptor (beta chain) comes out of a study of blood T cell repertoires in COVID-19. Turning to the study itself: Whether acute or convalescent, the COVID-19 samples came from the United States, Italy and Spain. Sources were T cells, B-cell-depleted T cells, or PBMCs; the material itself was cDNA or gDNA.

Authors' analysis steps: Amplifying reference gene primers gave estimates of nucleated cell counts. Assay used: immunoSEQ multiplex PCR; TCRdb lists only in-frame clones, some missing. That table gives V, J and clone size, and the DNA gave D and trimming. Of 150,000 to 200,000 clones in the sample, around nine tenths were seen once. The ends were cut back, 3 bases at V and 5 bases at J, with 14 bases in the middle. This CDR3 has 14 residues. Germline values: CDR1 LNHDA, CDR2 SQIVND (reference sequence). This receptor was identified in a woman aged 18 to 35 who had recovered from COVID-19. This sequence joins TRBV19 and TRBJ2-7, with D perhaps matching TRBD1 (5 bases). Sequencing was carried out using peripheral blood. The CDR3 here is CASSIKGRVHEQYF. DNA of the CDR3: TGTGCCAGTAGTATTAAGGGCAGGGTACACGAGCAGTACTTC.